This TCR beta chain was recovered during a study of response to subunit inactivated influenza vaccine. This clonotype appeared a few times. Its antigen is unknown. Using its own MiXCR run on the RT-PCR reads, TCRdb lists one record per CDR3 protein. The sample contains 400,000 to 650,000 distinct CDR3 sequences, around 7.9% of which appear only once. The study's findings and limits: Every seasonal influenza vaccination brings in few new T cells, the authors suggested.

The origin of this receptor is a man in his fifties or sixties who received an inactivated influenza vaccine. This specimen consisted of PBMCs from blood, obtained roughly 24 months after vaccination.

This CDR3 reads CASSTGTARQPQHF. CDR3 DNA: TGTGCCAGTAGTACCGGGACAGCCAGACAGCCCCAGCATTTT. The chain combines TRBV19 with TRBJ1-5; 7 positions match TRBD1. The V gene's germline CDR1 is LNHDA and CDR2 SQIVND (reference sequence). The CDR3 contains 14 residues. The V and J ends lost 4 bases and 7 bases, in that order; junction bases with no gene match: 7.